Below, one T cell receptor beta chain is given with its context. Its cognate antigen has yet to be identified. Base qualities were left out, and no much larger clone turns up one base away. The data derive from a study of blood T cell repertoires in COVID-19 (dated by TCRdb to the early 2020s). Turning to the overall study: Collaborator samples came from the United States, Italy and Spain and covered acute and convalescent phases of COVID-19. Where available, HLA class I and class II types were taken from metadata supplied by the sample provider and were not determined by assay-based typing. Samples came from the ongoing ImmuneRACE study (first 160 participants) plus 1,254 subjects from 6 global collaborators. The sample metadata nearly always contained a de-identified subject ID, COVID-19 status, age in years and sex. The repertoires were released in a freely available public database intended as a resource for research on the immune response to SARS-CoV-2. The prospective study material was composed of cDNA or gDNA derived from T cells, B-cell-depleted T cells, or PBMCs. Subjects who had been exposed to COVID-19, were actively infected with it, or had recovered from it provided the deeply sampled blood TCRbeta repertoires that made up the dataset. Overall study results and their limits: Clinical and demographic metadata were provided uncurated, with the amount varying by source and participant.

The immunoSEQ Assay, a bias-controlled multiplex PCR, was used to amplify TCRbeta CDR3 regions from genomic DNA. Regarding the original processing steps: Nucleated cell counts per sample were estimated from amplification of reference gene primers within the assay. Sequence reads were collapsed and filtered to measure the absolute abundance of every unique TCRbeta CDR3 rearrangement. For each sample, productive Simpson clonality was calculated as the square root of Simpson's diversity index over productive rearrangements. TCRdb retrieved this table from immuneACCESS and kept in-frame rearrangements only. Not all clones are present; in checked studies, unresolved V genes account for under half, and no reason is known for the remainder. V, J and clone size reflect that table, while D and trimming were determined from the DNA. In all, the sample holds 90,000 to 110,000 clones, and around 80% of those were seen once. Roughly 4% of the sample lies in the top ten.

From the germline V gene, CDR1 is KGHSH and CDR2 is LQKENI. At the junction V is shortened by 3 bases and J by 7 bases, with 12 bases in between. Reading from cysteine to phenylalanine, the CDR3 counts 14 amino acids. Only the CDR3 region is kept as DNA, spanning 42 bases read in frame from base 1. Each collaborating institution followed its own protocols to collect whole blood in K2EDTA tubes. For TCRbeta analysis, collaborator samples were shipped as frozen whole blood, as isolated PBMCs, or as DNA extracted from either sample type. The V and J segments used are TRBV18 and TRBJ1-4; TRBD1 is a weak D gene call, 6 bases matching. Source material: peripheral blood. The clonotype comes from a human donor in a cohort sampled during active or convalescent COVID-19. CDR3 reads: CASSPQGQGEKLFF. The nucleotide sequence is TGTGCCAGCTCACCCCAGGGGCAGGGTGAAAAACTGTTTTTT.